The source of this T cell receptor (beta chain) is a study of T cell responses to AZD1222 COVID-19 vaccine. Sequencing was performed with immunoSEQ multiplex PCR; in TCRdb, only in-frame clones are kept and a portion is missing. The sample includes 100,000 to 150,000 clones, roughly 90% seen only once; the top ten take 1.5% to 1.8%. The sample in question was peripheral blood, obtained on day 0 of AZD1222 vaccination. The sequence derives from an adult in good health.

The CDR3 loop reads CASSLRAGNTEAFF. CDR3 DNA: TGTGCCAGCAGCTTAAGGGCAGGGAACACTGAAGCTTTCTTT. The chain carries TRBV7-2 and TRBJ1-1; D is unresolved. The CDR3 is 14 residues long. With 2 bases removed from V and 1 base from J, the gap between germline ends came to 8 bases. The germline V gene has CDR1 SGHTA and CDR2 FQGNSA.